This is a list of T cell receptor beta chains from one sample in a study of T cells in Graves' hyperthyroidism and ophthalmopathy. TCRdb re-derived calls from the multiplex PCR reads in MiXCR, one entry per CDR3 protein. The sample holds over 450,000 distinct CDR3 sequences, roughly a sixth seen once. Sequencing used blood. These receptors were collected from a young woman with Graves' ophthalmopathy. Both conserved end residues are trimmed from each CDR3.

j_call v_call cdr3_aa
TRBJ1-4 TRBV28 AISRVDQEKLF
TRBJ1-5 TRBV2 ASSEDTDSNQPQH
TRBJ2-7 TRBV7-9 ASSLELGFYEQY
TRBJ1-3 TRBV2 ASRGRVSGNTIY
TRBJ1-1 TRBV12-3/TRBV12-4 ASSPSGQGAF
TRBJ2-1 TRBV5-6 ASSAGQALNEQF
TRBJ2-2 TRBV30 AWSGRGELF
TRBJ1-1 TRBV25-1 ASSAPDTNTEAF
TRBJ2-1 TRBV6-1 ASSAPDRGINEQF
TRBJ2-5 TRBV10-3 AISPGQGAQETQY
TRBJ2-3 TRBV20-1 SARNRLAGAKDTQY
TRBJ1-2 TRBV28 ASSIGQAGSDGYT
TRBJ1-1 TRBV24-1 ATSDSSLQGPGRAF
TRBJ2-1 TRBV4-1 ASSQGVGSGYSYNEQF
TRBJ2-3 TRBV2 ASSERPDTDTQY
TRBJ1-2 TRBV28 ASSFFLGNYGYT
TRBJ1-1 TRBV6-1 ASRKGQENTEAF
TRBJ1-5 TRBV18 ASSPRPGSNQPQH
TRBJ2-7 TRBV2 ASSVGASGPEQY
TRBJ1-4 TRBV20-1 SARTGPNEKLF
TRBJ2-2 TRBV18 ASSRGGDHTGELF
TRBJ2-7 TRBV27 ASTKRQGARDEQY
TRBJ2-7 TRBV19 ASSQRPGQSYEQY
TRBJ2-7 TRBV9 ASSLGWDSSYEQY
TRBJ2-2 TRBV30 AWSRTGGAYGGELF
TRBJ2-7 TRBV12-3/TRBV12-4 ASSTSRGPSYEQY
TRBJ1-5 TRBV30 ACSRTGLNQPQH
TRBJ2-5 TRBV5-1 ASSLFGRGETQY
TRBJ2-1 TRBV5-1 ASSRGQGGSYNEQF
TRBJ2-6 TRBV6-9 ASSYVPSGANVLT
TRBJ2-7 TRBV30 AWSVWRETYEQY
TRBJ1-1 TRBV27 ASSLWGQDGEAF
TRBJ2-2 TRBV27 ASSLSSRANTGELF
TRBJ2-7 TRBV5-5 ASTLARTGGEQY
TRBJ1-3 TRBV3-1 ASSHSDRAGDTIY
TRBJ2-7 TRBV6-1 ASSRTGAASEDNEQY
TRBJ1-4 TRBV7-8 ASSSGYQEKLF
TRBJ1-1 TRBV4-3 ASSQVDRALMNTEAF
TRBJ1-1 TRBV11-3 ASGLEGVATEAF
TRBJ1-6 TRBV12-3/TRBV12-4 ASSLSRTNSPLH
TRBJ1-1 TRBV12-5 ASGFAATGESEAF
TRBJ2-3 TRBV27 ASSSEGTGDPTDTQY
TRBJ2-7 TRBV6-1 ASISERSPYEQY
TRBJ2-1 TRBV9 ASSGGGFAYNEQF
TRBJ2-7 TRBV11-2 ASSAGTTVYEQY
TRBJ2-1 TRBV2 ASSELGQGYGEQF
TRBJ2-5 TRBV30 AWTNPGSFWGETQY
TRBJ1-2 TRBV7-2 ASSFRGLSYGYT
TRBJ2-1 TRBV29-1 SVATSGGSYEQF
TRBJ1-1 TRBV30 AWSVMENTEAF
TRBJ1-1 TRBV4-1 ASSQDWSGTGSKAF
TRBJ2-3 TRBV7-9 ASSLQGAPDTQY
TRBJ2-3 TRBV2 ASNRDSREY
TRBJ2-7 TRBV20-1 SALHERHEQY
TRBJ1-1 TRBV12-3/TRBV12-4 ASSFGQGSTEAF